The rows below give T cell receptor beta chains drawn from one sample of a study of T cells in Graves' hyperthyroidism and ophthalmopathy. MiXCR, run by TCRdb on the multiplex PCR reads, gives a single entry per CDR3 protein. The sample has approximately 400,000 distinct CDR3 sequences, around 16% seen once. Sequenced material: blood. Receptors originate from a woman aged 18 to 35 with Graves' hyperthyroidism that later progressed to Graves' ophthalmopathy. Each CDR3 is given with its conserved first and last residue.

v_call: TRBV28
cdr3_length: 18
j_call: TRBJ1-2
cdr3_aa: CASSLDETGGAIFQGYTF

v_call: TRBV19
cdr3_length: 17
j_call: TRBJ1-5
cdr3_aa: CASRMKQGINSNQPQHF

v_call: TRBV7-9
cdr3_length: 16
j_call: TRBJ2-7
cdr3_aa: CASSLSLGNPSYEQYF

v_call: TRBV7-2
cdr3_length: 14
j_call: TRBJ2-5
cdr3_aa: CASSLGRPQETQYF

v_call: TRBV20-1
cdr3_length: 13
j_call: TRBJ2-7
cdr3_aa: CSARGGSHKGLYF

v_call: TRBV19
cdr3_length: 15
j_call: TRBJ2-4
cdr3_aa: CASTQWANRRDIQYF

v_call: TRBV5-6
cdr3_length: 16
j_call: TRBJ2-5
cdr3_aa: CASSSYRTGLGETQYF

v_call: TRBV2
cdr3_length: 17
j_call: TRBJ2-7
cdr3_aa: CASSGYRAGEAVYEQYF

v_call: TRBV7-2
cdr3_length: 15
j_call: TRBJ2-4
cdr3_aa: CASSPPAAAKNIQYF

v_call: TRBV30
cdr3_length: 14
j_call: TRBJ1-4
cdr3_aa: CAWRDRVMSEKLFF

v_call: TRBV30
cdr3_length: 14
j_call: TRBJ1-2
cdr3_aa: CAWRQPGQQMGYTF

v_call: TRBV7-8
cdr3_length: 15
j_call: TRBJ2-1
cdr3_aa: CASSLRGGSYNEQFF

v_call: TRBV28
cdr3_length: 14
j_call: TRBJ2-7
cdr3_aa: CASNQGRGAYEQYF

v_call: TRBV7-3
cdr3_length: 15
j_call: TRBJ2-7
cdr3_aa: CASSDPGTSGHEQYF

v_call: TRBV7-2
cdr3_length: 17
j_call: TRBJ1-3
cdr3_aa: CASSLGWTGGAGNTIYF

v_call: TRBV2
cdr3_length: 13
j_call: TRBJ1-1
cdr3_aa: CASRSLRGTEAFF

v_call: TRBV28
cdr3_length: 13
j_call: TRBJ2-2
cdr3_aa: CASVRRNTGELFF

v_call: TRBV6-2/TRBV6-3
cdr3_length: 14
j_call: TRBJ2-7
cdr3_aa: CASRDRGPPYEQYF

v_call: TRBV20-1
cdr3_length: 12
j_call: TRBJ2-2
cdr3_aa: CSARGHAGELFF

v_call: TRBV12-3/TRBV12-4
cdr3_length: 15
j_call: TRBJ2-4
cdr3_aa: CASTLRGGTLGIQYF

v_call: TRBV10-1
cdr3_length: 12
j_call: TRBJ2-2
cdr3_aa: CASIRSAEELFF

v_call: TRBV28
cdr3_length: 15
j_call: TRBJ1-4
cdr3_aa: CASSALHITNEKLFF

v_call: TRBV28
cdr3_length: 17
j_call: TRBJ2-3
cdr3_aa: CASSRRGRGRSTDTQYF

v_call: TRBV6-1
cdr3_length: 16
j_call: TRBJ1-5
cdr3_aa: CASRPFEMMGSQPQHF

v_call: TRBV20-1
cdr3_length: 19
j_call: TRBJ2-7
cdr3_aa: CSASPPVGTSGTHIHEQYF

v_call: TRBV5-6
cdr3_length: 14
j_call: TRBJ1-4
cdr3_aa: CATTWGGTNEKLFF

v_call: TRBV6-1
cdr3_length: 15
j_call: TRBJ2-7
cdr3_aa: CASSEVDSRSYEQYF

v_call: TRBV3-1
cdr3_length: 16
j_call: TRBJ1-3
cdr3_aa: CASSQDELQKGNTIYF

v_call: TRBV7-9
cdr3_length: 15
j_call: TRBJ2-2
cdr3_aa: CASSNTYGTPGELFF

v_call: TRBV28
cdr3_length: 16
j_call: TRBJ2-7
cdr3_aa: CASSLGPDRSSYEQYF

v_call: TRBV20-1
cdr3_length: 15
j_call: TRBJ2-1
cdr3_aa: CSARDLPSGSYEQFF

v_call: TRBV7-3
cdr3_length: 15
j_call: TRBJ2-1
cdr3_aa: CASSWGTGGGNEQFF

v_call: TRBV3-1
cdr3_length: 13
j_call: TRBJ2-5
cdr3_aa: CASSQGGIGTQYF

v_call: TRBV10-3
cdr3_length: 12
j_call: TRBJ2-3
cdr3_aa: CAIRAQSGTQYF

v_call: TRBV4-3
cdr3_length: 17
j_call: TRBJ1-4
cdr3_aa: CASSQGDRTGGLEKLFF